One and the same sample provided the 29 T cell receptor beta chains below, sequenced in a study of blood T cell repertoires in COVID-19. The repertoire was sequenced with immunoSEQ multiplex PCR; TCRdb's copy has only in-frame clones and lacks some. Among around 190,000 clones, 75% to 90% were seen once, and the ten largest hold roughly 6.4%. Sequenced input: peripheral blood. These receptors were taken from a man aged 55 to 70 with acute or convalescent COVID-19.

This chain joins TRBV5-1 and TRBJ1-5; 7 bases are shared with TRBD1. Germline V gene data show CDR1 as SGHRS and CDR2 as YFSETQ. Trimming removed 5 bases from V and 2 bases from J; junction bases left unmatched: 4. The CDR3 has 14 amino acids. CDR3 sequence: CASRQGPGNQPQHF. In DNA, the CDR3 is TGCGCCAGCAGACAGGGGCCGGGCAATCAGCCCCAGCATTTT.

Written as DNA, the CDR3 is TGTGCCAGCAGTTTTACAGGGTGGACAGGGGGCGCCGCGAGAGATTCACCCCTCCACTTT. It yields the protein CASSFTGWTGGAARDSPLHF. The chain recombines TRBV27 with TRBJ1-6, with 11 bases fitting TRBD1. After removal of 3 bases from V and 8 bases from J, the junction contained 18 bases not matched to a gene. CDR1 and CDR2 (germline): MNHEY, SMNVEV (reference sequence). CDR3 length: 20 amino acids.

The chain is built from TRBV24-1 and TRBJ2-1, with 10 bases matching TRBD2. This CDR3 spans 17 amino acids. Trimming at V came to 5 bases and at J to 8 bases, leaving 14 bases not matched to a gene. Germline V gene sequence: CDR1 KGHDR, CDR2 SFDVKD. DNA for the CDR3: TGTGCCACCAGTGTTAAGCTAGCGGGAGAGTTGTCAGATGAGCAGTTCTTC. This translates into CATSVKLAGELSDEQFF.

V and J are TRBV5-6 and TRBJ1-3; D not certain. Germline V CDR1 and CDR2: SGHDT, YYEEEE. V was pared by 0 bases and J by 0 bases, with 10 bases between. The CDR3 covers 16 residues. The CDR3 sequence is CASSLDRLSSGNTIYF. CDR3 DNA sequence: TGTGCCAGCAGCTTGGATCGACTGAGCTCTGGAAACACCATATATTTT.

This chain uses TRBV18 with TRBJ2-1, with TRBD2 matching over 12 bases. The length of the CDR3 is 18 residues. J lost 6 bases, V lost 6 bases, and 15 bases had no gene match. Germline CDR1 is KGHSH and CDR2 is LQKENI. DNA for the CDR3: TGTGCCAGCTCCCCAGCACTAGCGGGGGGCAGAGGTAGCAATGAGCAGTTCTTC. This encodes CASSPALAGGRGSNEQFF.

V is TRBV29-1 and J is TRBJ1-1; D is ambiguous. From germline, CDR1 is SQVTM and CDR2 ANQGSEA. The CDR3 is 14 residues long. V lost 8 bases to trimming and J lost 1 base, with 17 bases between them. CDR3 region: CSSLNTRKNTEAFF. The CDR3 DNA reads as TGCAGCTCCTTAAACACCAGGAAGAACACTGAAGCTTTCTTT.

The J gene is TRBJ2-6, the V gene TRBV9; a possible D gene is TRBD2 (5 bases). The CDR3 is made up of 15 amino acids. V was trimmed by 0 bases and J by 3 bases, leaving 7 bases between them. Germline V gene lookup returns CDR1 SGDLS and CDR2 YYNGEE. The CDR3, as DNA: TGTGCCAGCAGCGTAGTAGGGAGTGGGGCCAACGTCCTGACTTTC. Its protein is CASSVVGSGANVLTF.

Here the CDR3 DNA reads TGCAGCGTGCACCAGGGGAAAGCTTTCTTT. Its protein product is CSVHQGKAFF. The V call is TRBV29-1, the J call TRBJ1-1; D may be TRBD1 (6 bases). Germline CDR1 reads SQVTM; CDR2 reads ANQGSEA. The CDR3 length is 10 residues. V was shortened by 6 bases and J by 9 bases, with 11 bases between the two germline ends.

The rearrangement joins TRBV9 to TRBJ1-2; TRBD1 agrees at 9 bases. Per the germline V gene, CDR1 is SGDLS and CDR2 is YYNGEE. The V and J ends lost 6 bases and 5 bases, in that order; junction bases with no gene match: 8. This CDR3 region has 14 residues. CDR3 sequence reads: CASNPAGTGYGYTF. CDR3 in DNA: TGTGCCAGCAACCCGGCCGGGACAGGGTATGGCTACACCTTC.

The V call is TRBV6-6, the J call TRBJ2-2; 8 nucleotides align to TRBD2. J gave up 6 bases and V 6 bases, and 9 bases lay outside the gene matches. Germline V gives CDR1 MNHNY, CDR2 SVGAGI (reference sequence). The CDR3 is made up of 15 amino acids. The CDR3 loop is CASSILGGGPGELFF. DNA of the CDR3: TGTGCCAGCAGCATTCTCGGCGGGGGGCCCGGGGAGCTGTTTTTT.

The J gene is TRBJ1-6, the V gene TRBV13; D remains unclear. CDR1 is PRHDT and CDR2 is FYEKMQ in the germline V gene (reference sequence). CDR3 length: 13 residues. The V and J ends lost 0 bases and 6 bases respectively, with 3 bases between them. As DNA, the CDR3 is TGTGCCAGCAGCTTAGGCGGTAATTCACCCCTCCACTTT. It translates to CASSLGGNSPLHF.

This chain links TRBV6-4 with TRBJ2-2; 11 bases match TRBD2. Unmatched junction bases numbered 4, after V lost 6 bases and J lost 4 bases. There are 15 residues in the CDR3. Germline CDR1 MRHNA, CDR2 SNTAGT. Here the CDR3 reads CASSLLAGVTGELFF. As DNA, the CDR3 is TGTGCCAGCAGCTTACTAGCGGGAGTCACCGGGGAGCTGTTTTTT.

V is TRBV7-2 and J is TRBJ2-7; 7 bases match TRBD1. The V gene's germline CDR1 is SGHTA and CDR2 FQGNSA. Trimming cost V 6 bases and J 2 bases; bases outside gene matches: 4. There are 13 residues in the CDR3. The CDR3 is CASRQTGAYEQYF. Written as DNA, the CDR3 is TGTGCCAGCAGACAAACAGGGGCCTACGAGCAGTACTTC.

The chain is built from TRBV9 and TRBJ2-5; no reliable D call. From germline, CDR1 is SGDLS and CDR2 YYNGEE. The CDR3 runs to 12 residues. The V and J ends lost 4 bases and 3 bases respectively, with 7 bases between them. The CDR3: CASSSREETQYF. The CDR3 DNA reads TGTGCCAGCAGCAGCCGGGAAGAGACCCAGTACTTC.

This clone was observed at least ten times. This chain links TRBV24-1 with TRBJ2-5; TRBD1 agrees at 7 bases. This CDR3 comprises 15 residues. Germline V gene sequence: CDR1 KGHDR, CDR2 SFDVKD. The junction had 9 bases not matched to a gene; V was cut back by 6 bases and J by 3 bases. In DNA form, the CDR3 reads TGTGCCACCAGTTATAAGAGACAGGGAGAAGAGACCCAGTACTTC. This codes for CATSYKRQGEETQYF.

This chain uses TRBV6-5 with TRBJ1-5; D might be TRBD1 (6 bases). Trimming removed 6 bases at V and 5 bases at J, with 14 bases between. Germline lookup yields CDR1 MNHEY and CDR2 SVGAGI. This CDR3 has 14 residues. This chain's CDR3 is CASRPGQLHQPQHF. The DNA of the CDR3 is TGTGCCAGCAGGCCCGGACAGCTACATCAGCCCCAGCATTTT.

This clone was picked up one time. The chain recombines TRBV6-5 with TRBJ1-2; D uncertain. Germline loops: CDR1 MNHEY, CDR2 SVGAGI. The V gene lost 4 bases and the J gene lost 7 bases, with 13 bases spanning the gap. This CDR3 region has 13 residues. CDR3 coding DNA: TGTGCCAGCAGTTTACGGGAATGGGGTGGCTACACCTTC. The encoded protein is CASSLREWGGYTF.

The CDR3 reads CAWSAGTGIHEKLFF. Written as DNA, the CDR3 is TGTGCCTGGAGTGCAGGGACAGGGATCCATGAAAAACTGTTTTTT. The chain couples TRBV30 to TRBJ1-4; 9 bases map to TRBD1. The CDR3 totals 15 residues. Unmatched junction bases numbered 6, after V lost 1 base and J lost 6 bases. Germline V lookup: CDR1 GTSNPN, CDR2 SVGIG (reference sequence). The whole variable domain, filled in from reference TRBV30 and TRBJ1-4, reads SQTIHQWPATLVQPVGSPLSLECTVEGTSNPNLYWYRQAAGRGLQLLFYSVGIGQISSEVPQNLSASRPQDRQFILSSKKLLLSDSGFYLCAWSAGTGIHEKLFFGSGTQLSVL.

This clone was picked up one time. V usage is TRBV7-8 and J usage is TRBJ1-1; D is unresolved. V was shortened by 1 base and J by 3 bases, with 6 bases between the two germline ends. This CDR3 contains 13 residues. Germline-derived CDR1 and CDR2 are SGHVS and FQNEAQ. The CDR3 DNA reads as TGTGCCAGCAGCTTAGACCAGGACACTGAAGCTTTCTTT. Protein product: CASSLDQDTEAFF.

The chain uses TRBV6-6 and TRBJ2-5; a possible D gene is TRBD2 (5 bases). V lost 8 bases, J lost 5 bases, and 9 bases lay in between. The CDR3 has 11 amino acids. CDR1 is MNHNY, CDR2 SVGAGI, per germline (reference sequence). The CDR3 DNA reads as TGTGCCAGCTCTCGGGGTGAGACCCAGTACTTC. Residues: CASSRGETQYF.

This chain links TRBV6-5 with TRBJ1-6; 8 bases align to TRBD1. With 6 bases clipped from V and 5 bases from J, the junction kept 6 bases outside the gene matches. Germline loops: CDR1 MNHEY, CDR2 SVGAGI. The CDR3 consists of 15 residues. CDR3 region: CASRIQGVNNSPLHF. The CDR3 region has the DNA TGTGCCAGCAGGATACAGGGGGTTAATAATTCACCCCTCCACTTT.

The genes are TRBV18 and TRBJ2-7; TRBD1 agrees at 9 bases. This CDR3 is 17 amino acids long. Germline CDR1 is KGHSH and CDR2 is LQKENI. V shed 2 bases and J 3 bases; nucleotides not matched to a gene: 11. The CDR3 region has the DNA TGTGCCAGCTCACCAACCCAAAGGAGACAGGGGGTCTACGAGCAGTACTTC. Its protein product is CASSPTQRRQGVYEQYF.

In the case of this clone: The sample carries other DNA sequences with the same CDR3. The V gene is TRBV9, the J gene TRBJ2-1, with D maybe TRBD2 (5 bases). CDR1 is SGDLS, CDR2 YYNGEE, per germline. CDR3 length: 15 amino acids. Deletions cut 2 bases from V and 4 bases from J, with 13 bases between. The DNA of the CDR3 is TGTGCCAGCAGCGTCTTGGCGGGTACTTACAATGAGCAGTTCTTC. Protein product: CASSVLAGTYNEQFF. Complete variable domain (other parts from reference TRBV9 and TRBJ2-1): DSGVTQTPKHLITATGQRVTLRCSPRSGDLSVYWYQQSLDQGLQFLIQYYNGEERAKGNILERFSAQQFPDLHSELNLSSLELGDSALYFCASSVLAGTYNEQFFGPGTRLTVL.

The rearrangement uses TRBV4-2 and TRBJ2-1, with 7 bases fitting TRBD1. The CDR3 covers 16 residues. V shed 2 bases, J shed 9 bases, and the junction held 13 bases outside the gene matches. Germline-derived CDR1 and CDR2 are LGHNA and YNFKEQ. CDR3 sequence reads: CASSQLGQTRDGEQFF. CDR3 coding DNA: TGTGCCAGCAGCCAATTGGGACAGACCAGGGATGGTGAGCAGTTCTTC.

The DNA of the CDR3 is TGTGCCAGCAGTGGCCTAGCCGGGGAGACCCAGTACTTC. It codes for CASSGLAGETQYF. The chain recombines TRBV2 with TRBJ2-5, with a tentative D call TRBD2 (5 bases). Trimming removed 4 bases at V and 5 bases at J, with 11 bases between. CDR3 length equals 13 residues. Per the germline V gene, CDR1 is SNHLY and CDR2 is FYNNEI.

This rearrangement joins TRBV9 to TRBJ1-4; possibly TRBD1 for D (6 bases). Per germline, CDR1 SGDLS and CDR2 YYNGEE. V was shortened by 0 bases and J by 7 bases, with 16 bases between the two germline ends. The CDR3 runs to 16 residues. For the CDR3, the DNA is TGTGCCAGCAGCGTAGGGCGGGGAGGGGGTAGTGAAAAACTGTTTTTT. Translated, it gives CASSVGRGGGSEKLFF. Looking up the rest from reference TRBV9 and TRBJ1-4 gives the full variable domain: DSGVTQTPKHLITATGQRVTLRCSPRSGDLSVYWYQQSLDQGLQFLIQYYNGEERAKGNILERFSAQQFPDLHSELNLSSLELGDSALYFCASSVGRGGGSEKLFFGSGTQLSVL.

V and J are TRBV21-1 and TRBJ2-3; the DNA was not used to check the table's D call, TRBD2. TRBV21-1 is recorded as a pseudogene. The CDR3 totals 13 residues. The DNA for the CDR3 is TGTGCCAGCAGCGGGAGTGTCACAGATACGCAGTATTTT. Protein: CASSGSVTDTQYF.

The rearrangement uses TRBV7-6 and TRBJ1-4; 7 nucleotides line up with TRBD1. This CDR3 spans 14 amino acids. Germline CDR1 SGHVS, CDR2 FNYEAQ. V dropped 6 bases and J dropped 3; count of bases not matched to a gene: 4. CDR3 nucleotides: TGTGCCAGCAGGACAACAGGGGCTAATGAAAAACTGTTTTTT. As protein: CASRTTGANEKLFF.

The rearrangement joins TRBV7-2 to TRBJ1-5; the D is unclear. V was shortened by 2 bases and J by 1 base, with 9 bases between the two germline ends. Germline loops: CDR1 SGHTA, CDR2 FQGNSA. CDR3 length equals 15 residues. The CDR3 loop reads CASSLLGLSNQPQHF. For the CDR3, the DNA is TGTGCCAGCAGCTTACTCGGACTGAGCAATCAGCCCCAGCATTTT.